This TCR beta chain was observed in a study of blood T cell repertoires in COVID-19. TCRdb keeps only in-frame clones here, not all; method: immunoSEQ multiplex PCR. The table records around 300,000 clones, over 80% of them present only once. CDR3 length equals 14 residues. Germline CDR1 and CDR2: MRHNA and SNTAGT. V gave up 6 bases and J gave up 8 bases, with 19 bases separating them. Specimen: peripheral blood. The chain has TRBV6-4 and TRBJ1-2; D gene uncertain. This receptor was identified in a woman between 40 and 50 years old with acute or convalescent COVID-19. For the CDR3, the DNA is TGTGCCAGCAGCTTATCTGCTCCCGACTGGGGCTACACCTTC. Its translation is CASSLSAPDWGYTF.